The 17 T cell receptor beta chains presented below share a single source sample, sequenced in a study of blood T cell repertoires in COVID-19. Data came from immunoSEQ multiplex PCR; TCRdb stores just in-frame clones and leaves some out. Of 250,000 to 300,000 clones in the sample, 70% to 90% were seen once. The sequencing input was PBMCs or T cells enriched from blood (not recorded which). These receptors originate from a woman in her forties or fifties who had recovered from COVID-19.

This chain links TRBV3-1 (or the pseudogene TRBV3-2) with TRBJ1-2; 7 bases agree with TRBD1. The germline V gene encodes CDR1 LGHDT and CDR2 YNNKEL (reference sequence). The CDR3 has 14 residues. Losses at the gene ends were 4 bases for V and 5 bases for J; bases not matched to a gene: 7. The CDR3 DNA reads as TGTGCCAGCAGCCCCTCCCTGACAGGGTATGGCTACACCTTC. Protein: CASSPSLTGYGYTF.

CDR3 residues: CASSLGAGIGANVLTF. As DNA, the CDR3 is TGCGCCAGCAGCTTGGGGGCGGGGATAGGGGCCAACGTCCTGACTTTC. This chain joins TRBV5-1 and TRBJ2-6, with a weak D call TRBD2 (6 bases). This CDR3 is built from 16 residues. Germline V gives CDR1 SGHRS, CDR2 YFSETQ. V lost 0 bases to trimming and J lost 4 bases, with 11 bases between them.

The rearrangement joins TRBV28 to TRBJ1-2; perhaps TRBD1 as D (6 bases). CDR3 length: 13 residues. Trimming removed 3 bases from V and 5 bases from J, with 10 bases in between. Per the germline V gene, CDR1 is MDHEN and CDR2 is SYDVKM. CDR3 DNA: TGTGCCAGCAGTTTGAAACAGGGTTATGGCTACACCTTC. This sequence encodes CASSLKQGYGYTF.

The V and J genes are TRBV7-9 and TRBJ2-6; 9 positions match TRBD1. Germline-derived CDR1 and CDR2 are SEHNR and FQNEAQ (reference sequence). V lost 2 bases and J lost 6; bases outside the gene matches: 8. This CDR3 has 17 residues. The CDR3 bases are TGTGCCAGCAGCTTAACAGGGACAGGGTTTGAGGCCAACGTCCTGACTTTC. This gives the protein CASSLTGTGFEANVLTF.

The rearrangement uses TRBV7-8 and TRBJ2-1; 12 positions agree with TRBD2. Per germline, CDR1 SGHVS and CDR2 FQNEAQ. The CDR3 is 16 amino acids. Losses at the gene ends were 5 bases for V and 7 bases for J; bases not matched to a gene: 9. CDR3 residues: CASSPGLAGLWNEQFF. CDR3 nucleotides: TGTGCCAGCAGCCCTGGACTAGCGGGATTATGGAATGAGCAGTTCTTC.

This clone was counted many times. The genes are TRBV2 and TRBJ1-6; maybe TRBD1 (6 bases). Between the trimmed V and J ends, which lost 4 bases and 7 bases, there was a span of 14 bases. There are 15 residues in the CDR3. The germline V gene has CDR1 SNHLY and CDR2 FYNNEI. The CDR3 sequence is CASSGERTENSPLHF. Written as DNA, the CDR3 is TGTGCCAGCAGTGGGGAGCGGACAGAGAATTCACCCCTCCACTTT.

J is TRBJ2-3 and V is TRBV28, with 9 positions matching TRBD2. Losses at the gene ends were 6 bases for V and 5 bases for J; bases not matched to a gene: 3. CDR1 is MDHEN and CDR2 is SYDVKM in the germline V gene. The CDR3 runs 13 residues. CDR3 amino acids: CASRLLAGDTQYF. The CDR3 DNA is TGTGCCAGCAGACTACTAGCGGGAGATACGCAGTATTTT.

The rearrangement joins TRBV28 to TRBJ1-1; D perhaps matches TRBD1 (5 bases). Trimming cost V 8 bases and J 3 bases, with 13 bases left between them. CDR3 length equals 13 residues. Germline-derived CDR1 and CDR2 are MDHEN and SYDVKM. The CDR3 nucleotides read TGTGCCAGCCGCCCGGACAAGTACACTGAAGCTTTCTTT. It yields the protein CASRPDKYTEAFF.

The J gene is TRBJ1-1, the V gene TRBV19; D is unresolved. The CDR3 loop spans 13 amino acids. Deletions cut 5 bases from V and 4 bases from J, with 11 bases between. Germline V lookup: CDR1 LNHDA, CDR2 SQIVND (reference sequence). This CDR3 is CASSERVGTEAFF. CDR3 in DNA: TGTGCCAGTAGTGAGCGGGTGGGCACTGAAGCTTTCTTT.

This clone appeared many times. V and J are TRBV19 and TRBJ2-3; 11 nucleotides agree with TRBD2. The junction had 10 bases not matched to a gene; V was cut back by 5 bases and J by 0 bases. The CDR3 is 18 amino acids. Germline lookup yields CDR1 LNHDA and CDR2 SQIVND (reference sequence). The CDR3 DNA is TGTGCCAGTAGTTGGGGGCCGACTAGCGGGGATAGCACAGATACGCAGTATTTT. Its translation: CASSWGPTSGDSTDTQYF. The full variable domain, in which reference TRBV19 and TRBJ2-3 provide the parts outside the CDR3, is DGGITQSPKYLFRKEGQNVTLSCEQNLNHDAMYWYRQDPGQGLRLIYYSQIVNDFQKGDIAEGYSVSREKKESFPLTVTSAQKNPTAFYLCASSWGPTSGDSTDTQYFGPGTRLTVL.

The chain has TRBV18 and TRBJ1-2; no firm D call. Germline V gene lookup returns CDR1 KGHSH and CDR2 LQKENI. V lost 3 bases to trimming and J lost 0 bases, with 14 bases between them. The CDR3 contains 16 residues. The CDR3, as DNA: TGTGCCAGCTCACCCTCGACTCGGGGAGCTAACTATGGCTACACCTTC. This encodes CASSPSTRGANYGYTF.

The rearrangement uses TRBV28 and TRBJ1-6; TRBD1 matches 8 bases. Germline V lookup: CDR1 MDHEN, CDR2 SYDVKM. Trimming took 6 bases from V and 9 from J; bases not matched to a gene: 7. This CDR3 is 14 amino acids long. The CDR3 here is CASSQTGEVSPLHF. DNA of the CDR3: TGTGCCAGCAGCCAGACAGGGGAAGTTTCACCCCTCCACTTT.

Only one count was recorded for this clone. The chain employs TRBV2 and TRBJ2-7, with 7 bases identical to TRBD1. Per the germline V gene, CDR1 is SNHLY and CDR2 is FYNNEI. This CDR3 is 13 amino acids long. V gave up 7 bases and J gave up 3 bases; unmatched junction bases: 6. The chain's CDR3 is CASNEDRLYEQYF. CDR3 nucleotides: TGTGCCAGCAATGAGGACAGGCTCTACGAGCAGTACTTC.

This clone was seen only a few times. This chain links TRBV28 with TRBJ1-1; TRBD1 aligns across 7 bases. The CDR3 runs 11 residues. The V and J ends lost 6 bases and 11 bases, in that order; junction bases with no gene match: 6. CDR1 MDHEN and CDR2 SYDVKM come from the germline V gene. The CDR3 nucleotides are TGTGCCAGCAGCCCGACAGGGAAGGCTTTCTTT. This gives the protein CASSPTGKAFF.

The sample holds a few counts of this clone. This CDR3 is CASNSWTSLTREQFF. In DNA, the CDR3 is TGTGCCAGCAATTCCTGGACTAGCCTGACAAGGGAGCAGTTCTTC. The chain joins TRBV28 to TRBJ2-1; 8 nucleotides line up with TRBD2. The CDR3 extends over 15 amino acids. Germline trimming cut 7 bases from V and 10 bases from J; bases unmatched to any gene: 15. Germline V gene lookup returns CDR1 MDHEN and CDR2 SYDVKM.

Worth noting for this clone: This CDR3 is also generated by other DNA sequences in the sample. The V and J genes are TRBV7-3 and TRBJ2-1; no clear D gene. This CDR3 has 15 amino acids. Per germline, CDR1 SGHTA and CDR2 FQGTGA. Trimming left V 1 base short and J 0 bases short, with 7 bases between. CDR3 protein: CASSLRSSSYNEQFF. In DNA, the CDR3 is TGTGCCAGCAGCTTAAGGTCGAGCTCCTACAATGAGCAGTTCTTC.

V is TRBV28 and J is TRBJ1-2; maybe TRBD1 (6 bases). Germline V CDR1 and CDR2: MDHEN, SYDVKM. Trimming shortened V by 8 bases and J by 2 bases, and 18 bases separated the two germline ends. This CDR3 is built from 15 residues. Here the CDR3 reads CASAVPTGMNYGYTF. In nucleotides, the CDR3 is TGTGCCAGCGCTGTCCCTACAGGGATGAACTATGGCTACACCTTC.